This TCR beta chain was profiled in a study of T cell responses to AZD1222 COVID-19 vaccine. Study-level points and caveats: Unmutated variant regions reportedly attract nearly half of all spike-specific TCRs. After two AZD1222 doses, spike-specific TCR breadth and depth rose versus day 0. Baseline seropositivity characterized only 5 or 6 AZD1222 recipients.

The assay was immunoSEQ multiplex PCR, and TCRdb's table has in-frame clones only and misses some. The sample lists under 150,000 clones; roughly nine tenths were seen once. Note on this clone: As yet, its antigen is unknown.

Some second doses came at about 4 weeks and others at about 12 weeks; these were pooled. The germline gives CDR1 LNHDA, CDR2 SQIVND (reference sequence). The CDR3 has 14 amino acids. V lost 6 bases and J lost 5, with 16 bases in between. The TCR was taken from an adult who received the AZD1222 COVID-19 vaccine. The chain links TRBV19 to TRBJ1-1, with a possible D match to TRBD1 (6 bases). Sequences were derived from peripheral blood, sampled 28 days after the second AZD1222 dose. The CDR3 sequence is CASRPQGGWTEAFF. CDR3 bases: TGTGCCAGTAGACCACAGGGCGGTTGGACTGAAGCTTTCTTT.